The present T cell receptor beta chain was sequenced within a study of early T cells in non-severe SARS-CoV-2 infection (dated by TCRdb to about 2021). Context from the whole study: Because TCR sequencing relied on bulk RNA taken from unsorted whole blood, pairing of alpha and beta chains was not possible. General conclusions and limits of the study: VDJdb matching was skewed toward anti-spike CD8 responses and likely underestimated virus-specific expansions, missing private and CD4 specificities.

Only a few counts were recorded for this clonotype. No antigen is known for it. No clone much larger than this one lies a single base away; base qualities are absent. A case-control design nested within a healthcare worker cohort in London, UK, was used, with weekly nasopharyngeal swab PCR tests and blood sampling performed. Between 23 and 31 March 2020, the week of the UK lockdown, healthcare workers were enrolled and then followed up weekly for as long as 16 weeks. Preparation of the library involved 5' RACE. The sequencer listed for this sample is NextSeq 500. In the TCR library protocol, unique molecular identifiers were attached to individual cDNA molecules to correct for PCR bias and sequencing error. TCR alpha and beta chains were both sequenced, and the abundances of alpha and beta sequences in each sample were closely correlated with each other. As for how the authors treated the data: V gene, J gene and CDR3 annotation of TCR sequences was performed with Decombinator V4. Expanded TCRs were defined as changing significantly between any two time points under a Poisson model with p below 0.0001. TCR abundances were normalised to the total number of TCRs sequenced in each sample and reported as counts per million. VDJdb, accessed on 1 November 2021, was searched for TCRs annotated for CMV, EBV and SARS-CoV-2, and TCRs annotated for more than one antigen were excluded. Starting from the raw public reads, TCRdb applied fastp trimming at Q25, assembled clones with MiXCR and retained in-frame beta chains. For every CDR3 protein sequence, its rows merge into one entry that carries the most common genes and DNA. It is TCRdb's table, rather than the study itself, that gives the V and J calls and clone size. Present in this sample are tens of thousands of distinct CDR3 sequences, 10% of which were seen just once. 6.5% of the sample rests with the top ten.

This clonotype was sampled from an adult who was a healthcare worker with PCR-confirmed SARS-CoV-2 infection or an uninfected control (not recorded which). The sample consisted of whole blood.

The DNA sequence is as follows: TGCGCCAGCAGCCAAGATCGGTCCCGAAACACCATATATTTT. Translated, this gives CASSQDRSRNTIYF. This sequence uses TRBV4-1 and TRBJ1-3; no D gene call is confident. Cut back by 0 bases and 5 bases, the V and J ends lie 8 bases apart. Measured from the cysteine to the phenylalanine, the CDR3 is 14 residues long. Left in the record is the CDR3 DNA by itself, 42 bases read in frame from the first base. For CDR1 and CDR2, the germline V gene lists MGHRA and YSYEKL.